Each of the 32 T cell receptor beta chains below was sequenced from the same sample in a study of a mutant IDH1 vaccine in newly diagnosed glioma. The antigens these receptors bind are not known. Time point noted: week 35, safety follow-up. Vaccinated patients received 300 ug of mutant IDH1 20-mer peptide per dose, with topical imiquimod. Measured with immunoSEQ multiplex PCR; TCRdb has only the in-frame clones, and not every one. The top ten hold approximately 5.1% of the sample, which has 45,000 or so clones, 88% seen once. The starting material was PBMCs, obtained from a glioma patient whose treatment included an IDH1 peptide vaccine. The receptors come from a woman aged 40 to 50 with glioma.

The V gene is TRBV18, the J gene TRBJ2-3, with D tentatively TRBD2 (6 bases). V dropped 6 bases and J dropped 0 bases, with 13 bases sitting between them. Germline CDR1 is KGHSH and CDR2 is LQKENI. The CDR3 has 15 residues. CDR3 bases: TGTGCCAGCTCCGGGACTGCATCTAGCACAGATACGCAGTATTTT. This encodes CASSGTASSTDTQYF.

The CDR3 coding sequence is TGTGCCAGCAGCGCGAACAGGGGCGACGAGCAGTACTTC. This codes for CASSANRGDEQYF. This chain uses TRBV5-4 with TRBJ2-7, with 7 bases lining up with TRBD1. Germline-derived CDR1 and CDR2 are SGHNT and YYREEE (reference sequence). Trimming took 4 bases from V and 5 from J; bases not matched to a gene: 6. The CDR3 totals 13 residues.

This CDR3 reads CASSIVPGGGQPQHF. CDR3 nucleotides: TGTGCCAGTAGTATAGTGCCAGGGGGCGGACAGCCCCAGCATTTT. V gene TRBV19 combines with J gene TRBJ1-5; the match to TRBD1 covers 8 bases. The CDR3 has 15 amino acids. The ends lost 1 base at V and 7 bases at J; junction bases unmatched: 6. CDR1 and CDR2 from the germline V gene are LNHDA and SQIVND (reference sequence).

The chain is built from TRBV27 and TRBJ2-4, with D hard to call. The CDR3 extends over 13 amino acids. Looked up from germline, CDR1 is MNHEY and CDR2 is SMNVEV (reference sequence). Trimming took 5 bases from V and 2 from J, leaving 7 bases between them. Here the CDR3 reads CASSPSTKNIQYF. CDR3 coding DNA: TGTGCCAGCAGTCCGTCTACCAAAAACATTCAGTACTTC.

V is TRBV18 and J is TRBJ1-5; 9 nucleotides line up with TRBD1. Per germline, CDR1 KGHSH and CDR2 LQKENI. The CDR3 extends over 16 amino acids. V dropped 6 bases and J dropped 0; count of bases not matched to a gene: 6. CDR3 coding DNA: TGTGCCAGCTCGCGGAGGACAGGGGATAGCAATCAGCCCCAGCATTTT. This gives the protein CASSRRTGDSNQPQHF.

V is TRBV6-1 and J is TRBJ1-1; TRBD1 is a possible D gene (6 bases). The V and J ends lost 4 bases and 1 base respectively, with 7 bases between them. This CDR3 has 13 residues. CDR1 is MNHNS, CDR2 SASEGT, per germline. This chain's CDR3 is CASSGGRNTEAFF. As DNA, the CDR3 is TGTGCCAGCAGTGGGGGGCGGAACACTGAAGCTTTCTTT.

The chain joins TRBV6-6 to TRBJ2-7, with D perhaps TRBD1 or TRBD2 (5 bases each). The CDR3 sequence is 13 residues long. Germline values: CDR1 MNHNY, CDR2 SVGAGI (reference sequence). Between the trimmed V and J ends, which lost 6 bases and 3 bases, there was a span of 12 bases. The CDR3 DNA follows: TGTGCCAGCAGCCACGGTGGGGGCTACGAGCAGTACTTC. It encodes CASSHGGGYEQYF.

V usage is TRBV5-5 and J usage is TRBJ1-4; weak D call: TRBD1 (5 bases). Germline V CDR1 and CDR2: SGHKS, YYEKEE (reference sequence). CDR3 length: 13 residues. With 4 bases removed from V and 14 bases from J, the gap between germline ends came to 18 bases. CDR3 sequence (DNA): TGTGCCAGCAGCCCGGTGGCCGGAGAGGGGCTGTTTTTT. Its translation is CASSPVAGEGLFF. The full variable domain, in which reference TRBV5-5 and TRBJ1-4 provide the parts outside the CDR3, is DAGVTQSPTHLIKTRGQQVTLRCSPISGHKSVSWYQQVLGQGPQFIFQYYEKEERGRGNFPDRFSARQFPNYSSELNVNALLLGDSALYLCASSPVAGEGLFFGSGTQLSVL.

This chain's CDR3 is CASSLTSGVYEQYF. The CDR3 DNA reads as TGTGCCAGCAGCTTAACGTCAGGGGTCTACGAGCAGTACTTC. The genes are TRBV7-2 and TRBJ2-7, with a tentative D call TRBD1 (6 bases). CDR1 and CDR2 from the germline V gene are SGHTA and FQGNSA. The CDR3 runs 14 residues. V shed 2 bases and J shed 3 bases, with 11 bases lying between them.

The chain links TRBV4-1 to TRBJ1-4; 8 nucleotides match TRBD1. This CDR3 has 16 amino acids. Trimming cost V 1 base and J 8 bases; bases outside gene matches: 9. Germline CDR1 reads MGHRA; CDR2 reads YSYEKL. Written as DNA, the CDR3 is TGCGCCAGCAGCCAAGGCCTCGGGACAGGCGGGGAAAAACTGTTTTTT. Its protein is CASSQGLGTGGEKLFF.

CDR3 in amino acids: CASSESGTGNTEAFF. The CDR3 region has the DNA TGCGCCAGCAGTGAGTCGGGGACAGGGAACACTGAAGCTTTCTTT. The chain recombines TRBV10-1 with TRBJ1-1; TRBD1 aligns across 8 bases. CDR1 WNHNN and CDR2 SYGVQD come from the germline V gene (reference sequence). The CDR3 is 15 residues long. V shed 0 bases, J shed 1 base, and the junction held 1 base outside the gene matches.

This rearrangement joins TRBV21-1 to TRBJ2-1; TRBD1 is taken as the D call from the table, unchecked against the DNA. TRBV21-1 is termed a pseudogene. CDR3 length equals 14 residues. CDR3 loop: CASSKVQAYNEQFF. CDR3 nucleotide sequence: TGTGCCAGCAGCAAAGTACAGGCTTACAATGAGCAGTTCTTC.

The chain links TRBV10-3 to TRBJ1-2; weak D call: TRBD1 (5 bases). The CDR3 runs 13 residues. Trimming took off 4 bases at V and 3 bases at J, with 9 bases between the two ends. Looked up from germline, CDR1 is ENHRY and CDR2 is SYGVKD. CDR3 amino acids: CAISAQGYYGYTF. DNA of the CDR3: TGTGCCATCAGTGCTCAGGGCTACTATGGCTACACCTTC.

V is TRBV11-3 and J is TRBJ1-2; 7 bases agree with TRBD1. Germline CDR1 SGHNT, CDR2 YENEEA. The CDR3 loop spans 18 amino acids. V shed 5 bases and J 1 base; nucleotides not matched to a gene: 16. The CDR3 sequence is CASSVGDSSGDLNYGYTF. In nucleotides, the CDR3 is TGTGCCAGCAGCGTAGGGGACAGTTCAGGCGATCTTAACTATGGCTACACCTTC.

The chain recombines TRBV6-8 with TRBJ1-5; D not certain. The germline gives CDR1 MNHGY, CDR2 SAAAGT. The CDR3 spans 13 residues. V was cut by 6 bases and J by 6 bases, with 12 bases left in between. The CDR3 sequence: CASRYRLSQPQHF. The CDR3, as DNA: TGTGCCAGCAGATACCGGTTAAGTCAGCCCCAGCATTTT.

This rearrangement joins TRBV28 to TRBJ1-2; tentative D call: TRBD1 (6 bases). CDR1 is MDHEN and CDR2 is SYDVKM in the germline V gene. The CDR3 loop spans 13 amino acids. V lost 6 bases to trimming and J lost 4 bases, with 12 bases between them. This chain's CDR3 is CASSETGVYGYTF. The DNA of the CDR3 is TGTGCCAGCAGCGAGACAGGAGTCTATGGCTACACCTTC.

A few counts support this clone. The chain uses TRBV30 and TRBJ1-1; no firm D call. V lost 2 bases to trimming and J lost 7 bases, with 11 bases between them. Germline V gives CDR1 GTSNPN, CDR2 SVGIG (reference sequence). The CDR3 spans 12 residues. The CDR3 region is CAWSKSEGEAFF. CDR3 DNA: TGTGCCTGGAGTAAATCGGAGGGTGAAGCTTTCTTT.

The V and J genes are TRBV4-1 and TRBJ2-7; tentatively, D is TRBD1 (6 bases). The CDR3 covers 14 residues. Germline CDR1 is MGHRA and CDR2 is YSYEKL. V was clipped by 4 bases and J by 2 bases, with 12 bases between them. CDR3 loop: CASSPGQVTYEQYF. DNA of the CDR3: TGCGCCAGCAGCCCGGGACAAGTTACCTACGAGCAGTACTTC.

V gene TRBV7-9 combines with J gene TRBJ2-7, with TRBD1 matching 7 bases. This CDR3 has 13 residues. The germline V gene has CDR1 SEHNR and CDR2 FQNEAQ (reference sequence). J was trimmed by 5 bases and V by 1 base; bases with no gene match: 2. The CDR3 here is CASSLGQGDEQYF. CDR3 nucleotide sequence: TGTGCCAGCAGCTTAGGACAGGGTGACGAGCAGTACTTC.

V and J are TRBV5-6 and TRBJ2-7; possible D gene TRBD1, 5 bases. Per germline, CDR1 SGHDT and CDR2 YYEEEE. The CDR3 totals 13 residues. Trimming stripped 4 bases from V and 2 bases from J, with 10 bases between. This CDR3 reads CASSPTGTYEQYF. The CDR3 DNA sequence: TGTGCCAGCAGCCCCACAGGAACCTACGAGCAGTACTTC.

The chain combines TRBV14 with TRBJ1-1; possible D gene TRBD1, 5 bases. Per the germline V gene, CDR1 is SGHDN and CDR2 is FVKESK. This CDR3 is 15 amino acids long. Trimming removed 1 base at V and 1 base at J, with 10 bases between. The CDR3 DNA is TGTGCCAGCAGCCAAGCTGGGGGGTCGAACACTGAAGCTTTCTTT. Its protein product is CASSQAGGSNTEAFF.

The chain combines TRBV19 with TRBJ2-1, with D tentatively TRBD1 or TRBD2 (5 bases each). CDR3 length: 17 residues. Germline-derived CDR1 and CDR2 are LNHDA and SQIVND (reference sequence). Trimming left V 0 bases short and J 0 bases short, with 12 bases between. The CDR3 bases are TGTGCCAGTAGTATAGATTGGGGGACCAACTCCTACAATGAGCAGTTCTTC. Translation: CASSIDWGTNSYNEQFF.

In its sample, this clone was seen once. V is TRBV27 and J is TRBJ1-5; weak D call: TRBD1 (6 bases). Trimming took 5 bases from V and 2 from J, leaving 10 bases between them. CDR1 is MNHEY and CDR2 is SMNVEV in the germline V gene (reference sequence). The CDR3 loop spans 14 amino acids. In DNA, the CDR3 is TGTGCCAGCAGTACAGGACAGCGCAATCAGCCCCAGCATTTT. Translating gives CASSTGQRNQPQHF.

This chain uses TRBV7-9 with TRBJ2-7; the D is unclear. The CDR3 contains 13 residues. Germline V gene lookup returns CDR1 SEHNR and CDR2 FQNEAQ (reference sequence). Deletions cut 4 bases from V and 3 bases from J, with 10 bases between. CDR3 residues: CASSCPMCYEQYF. CDR3 in DNA: TGTGCCAGCAGCTGCCCTATGTGCTACGAGCAGTACTTC.

This chain uses TRBV7-8 with TRBJ2-7; TRBD1 matches at 9 bases. V lost 4 bases to trimming and J lost 4 bases; unmatched junction nucleotides: 14. The CDR3 consists of 17 residues. Germline V lookup: CDR1 SGHVS, CDR2 FQNEAQ. The CDR3 DNA reads as TGTGCCAGCAGCTCTTTTTCTGGGACAGGGAGTATTTACGAGCAGTACTTC. Translating gives CASSSFSGTGSIYEQYF.

The chain employs TRBV29-1 and TRBJ1-2; unclear D gene. Looked up from germline, CDR1 is SQVTM and CDR2 is ANQGSEA. V shed 6 bases and J shed 8 bases, with 16 bases lying between them. This CDR3 spans 12 amino acids. The CDR3 bases are TGCAGCGTCGCGGGCCAAGTGTGGGGCTACACCTTC. Translating it yields CSVAGQVWGYTF. Combining the CDR3 with reference TRBV29-1 and TRBJ1-2 gives the whole variable domain SAVISQKPSRDICQRGTSLTIQCQVDSQVTMMFWYRQQPGQSLTLIATANQGSEATYESGFVIDKFPISRPNLTFSTLTVSNMSPEDSSIYLCSVAGQVWGYTFGSGTRLTVV.

This chain connects TRBV19 to TRBJ1-1; 7 positions agree with TRBD1. CDR3 length equals 14 residues. Germline V lookup: CDR1 LNHDA, CDR2 SQIVND (reference sequence). Germline trimming cut 1 base from V and 7 bases from J; bases unmatched to any gene: 6. The CDR3 sequence: CASSIARGGNEAFF. The DNA of the CDR3 is TGTGCCAGTAGTATAGCCAGGGGGGGTAATGAAGCTTTCTTT.

Here the CDR3 DNA reads TGCGCCAGCAGCCAGAGCTCCTATAATTCACCCCTCCACTTT. Protein product: CASSQSSYNSPLHF. This chain connects TRBV5-1 to TRBJ1-6; D gene ambiguous. The CDR3 sequence is 14 residues long. Between the trimmed V and J ends, which lost 4 bases and 0 bases, there was a span of 5 bases. Germline-derived CDR1 and CDR2 are SGHRS and YFSETQ. The whole variable domain, filled in from reference TRBV5-1 and TRBJ1-6, reads KAGVTQTPRYLIKTRGQQVTLSCSPISGHRSVSWYQQTPGQGLQFLFEYFSETQRNKGNFPGRFSGRQFSNSRSEMNVSTLELGDSALYLCASSQSSYNSPLHFGNGTRLTVT.

This chain links TRBV6-6 with TRBJ1-5; possible D gene TRBD1, 5 bases. The CDR3 spans 14 residues. The V and J ends lost 7 bases and 2 bases respectively, with 12 bases between them. Germline V lookup: CDR1 MNHNY, CDR2 SVGAGI (reference sequence). DNA of the CDR3: TGTGCCAGCACCGGCGGAGGGGGCAATCAGCCCCAGCATTTT. Protein product: CASTGGGGNQPQHF.

The chain has TRBV7-8 and TRBJ2-5; D gene ambiguous. The V end was cut by 1 base, the J end by 1 base, with 1 base between. The germline gives CDR1 SGHVS, CDR2 FQNEAQ. The CDR3 contains 12 residues. CDR3: CASSLVQETQYF. DNA of the CDR3: TGTGCCAGCAGCTTAGTCCAAGAGACCCAGTACTTC.

This clone was found once. The V call is TRBV7-2, the J call TRBJ2-1; TRBD1 matches at 8 bases. Germline loops: CDR1 SGHTA, CDR2 FQGNSA. Unmatched junction bases numbered 11, after V lost 4 bases and J lost 6 bases. CDR3 length equals 16 residues. The CDR3, as DNA: TGTGCCAGCAGCTCATATACCGGGACAGGAAGCAATGAGCAGTTCTTC. Protein: CASSSYTGTGSNEQFF.

This chain connects TRBV15 to TRBJ2-2, with D perhaps matching TRBD1 or TRBD2 (6 bases each). CDR1 and CDR2 from the germline V gene are LNHNV and YYDKDF (reference sequence). V was clipped by 0 bases and J by 1 base, with 12 bases between them. The CDR3 totals 17 residues. The CDR3 here is CATSREAQGGNTGELFF. Written as DNA, the CDR3 is TGTGCCACCAGCAGAGAAGCACAGGGAGGGAACACCGGGGAGCTGTTTTTT. Using reference TRBV15 and TRBJ2-2 for the parts outside the CDR3, the full variable domain is DAMVIQNPRYQVTQFGKPVTLSCSQTLNHNVMYWYQQKSSQAPKLLFHYYDKDFNNEADTPDNFQSRRPNTSFCFLDIRSPGLGDTAMYLCATSREAQGGNTGELFFGEGSRLTVL.